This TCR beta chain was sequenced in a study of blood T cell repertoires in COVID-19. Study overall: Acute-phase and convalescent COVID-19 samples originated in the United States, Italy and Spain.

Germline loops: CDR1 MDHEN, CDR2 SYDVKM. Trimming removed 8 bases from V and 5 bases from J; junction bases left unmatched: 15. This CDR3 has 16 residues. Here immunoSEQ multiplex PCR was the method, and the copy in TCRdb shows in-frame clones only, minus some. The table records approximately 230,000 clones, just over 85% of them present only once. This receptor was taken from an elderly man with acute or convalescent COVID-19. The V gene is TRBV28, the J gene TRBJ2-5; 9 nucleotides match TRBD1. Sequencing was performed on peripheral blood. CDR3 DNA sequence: TGTGCCAGCCGGGGACAGGGTGAAAAGGGTATGGAGACCCAGTACTTC. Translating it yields CASRGQGEKGMETQYF.